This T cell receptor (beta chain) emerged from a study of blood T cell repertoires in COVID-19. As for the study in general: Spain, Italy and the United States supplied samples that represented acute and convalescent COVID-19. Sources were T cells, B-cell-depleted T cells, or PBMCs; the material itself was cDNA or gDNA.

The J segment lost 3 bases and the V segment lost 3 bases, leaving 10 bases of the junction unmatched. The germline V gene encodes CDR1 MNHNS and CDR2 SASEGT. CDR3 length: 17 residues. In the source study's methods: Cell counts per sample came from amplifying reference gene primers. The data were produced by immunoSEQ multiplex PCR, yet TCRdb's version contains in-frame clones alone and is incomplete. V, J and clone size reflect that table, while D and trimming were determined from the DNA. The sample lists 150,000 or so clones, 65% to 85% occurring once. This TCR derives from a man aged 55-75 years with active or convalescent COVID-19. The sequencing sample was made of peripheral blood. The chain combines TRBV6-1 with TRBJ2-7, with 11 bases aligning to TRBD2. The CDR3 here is CASSDSGTSGNYYEQYF. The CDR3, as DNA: TGTGCCAGCAGTGATTCCGGGACTAGCGGAAATTACTACGAGCAGTACTTC.